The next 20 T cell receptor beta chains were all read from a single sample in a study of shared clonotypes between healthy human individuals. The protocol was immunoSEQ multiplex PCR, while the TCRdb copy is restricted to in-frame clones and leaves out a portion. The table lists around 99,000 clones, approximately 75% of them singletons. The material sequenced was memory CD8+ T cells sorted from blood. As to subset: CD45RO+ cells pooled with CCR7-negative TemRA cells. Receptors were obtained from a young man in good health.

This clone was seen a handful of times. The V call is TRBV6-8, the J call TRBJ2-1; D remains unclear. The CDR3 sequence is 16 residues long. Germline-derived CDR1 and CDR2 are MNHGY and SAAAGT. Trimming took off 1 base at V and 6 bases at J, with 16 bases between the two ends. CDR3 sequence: CASSYLVYLTRNEQFF. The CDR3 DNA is TGTGCCAGCAGTTACTTGGTCTACCTAACGCGCAATGAGCAGTTCTTC.

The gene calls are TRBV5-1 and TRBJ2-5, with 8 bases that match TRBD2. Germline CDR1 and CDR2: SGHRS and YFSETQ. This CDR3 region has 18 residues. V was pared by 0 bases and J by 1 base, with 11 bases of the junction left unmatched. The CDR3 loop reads CASSLGGRPTLGQETQYF. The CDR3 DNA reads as TGCGCCAGCAGCTTGGGCGGGAGGCCGACGTTGGGCCAAGAGACCCAGTACTTC.

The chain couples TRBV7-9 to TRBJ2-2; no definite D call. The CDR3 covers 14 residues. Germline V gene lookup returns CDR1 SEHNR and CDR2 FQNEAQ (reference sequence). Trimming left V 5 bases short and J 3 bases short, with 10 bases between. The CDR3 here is CASSLPRHTGELFF. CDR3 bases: TGTGCCAGCAGCCTCCCCAGACACACCGGGGAGCTGTTTTTT.

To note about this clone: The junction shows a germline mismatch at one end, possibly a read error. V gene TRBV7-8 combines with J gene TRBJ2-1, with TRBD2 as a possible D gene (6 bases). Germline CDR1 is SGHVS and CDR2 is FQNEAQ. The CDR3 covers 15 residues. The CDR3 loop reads CASSLGGGAGGMQFF. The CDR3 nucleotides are TGTGCCAGCAGTTTAGGTGGGGGAGCGGGTGGGATGCAGTTCTTC.

The CDR3 DNA reads as TGTGCCACCAGCGGACCCGACAGGGGAATTCAGCCCCAGCATTTT. It translates to CATSGPDRGIQPQHF. This chain uses TRBV15 with TRBJ1-5; 8 nucleotides match TRBD1. This CDR3 spans 15 amino acids. V shed 5 bases and J 6 bases; nucleotides not matched to a gene: 9. Germline lookup yields CDR1 LNHNV and CDR2 YYDKDF (reference sequence).

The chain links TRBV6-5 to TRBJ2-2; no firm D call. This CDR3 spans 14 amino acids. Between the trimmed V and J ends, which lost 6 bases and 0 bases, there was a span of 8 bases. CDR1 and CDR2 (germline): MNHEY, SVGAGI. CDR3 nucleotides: TGTGCCAGCAGCATCCATGCGAACACCGGGGAGCTGTTTTTT. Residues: CASSIHANTGELFF.

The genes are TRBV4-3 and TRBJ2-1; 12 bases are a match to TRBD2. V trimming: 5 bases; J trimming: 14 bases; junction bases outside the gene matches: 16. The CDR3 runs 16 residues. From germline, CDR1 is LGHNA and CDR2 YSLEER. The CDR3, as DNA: TGCGCCAGCAGCTGGAATCTAGCGGGAGGGCCGAAATCGAAGTTCTTC. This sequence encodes CASSWNLAGGPKSKFF.

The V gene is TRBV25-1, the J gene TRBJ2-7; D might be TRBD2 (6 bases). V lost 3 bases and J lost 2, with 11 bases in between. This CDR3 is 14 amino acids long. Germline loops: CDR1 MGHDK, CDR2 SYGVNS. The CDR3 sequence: CASSDPGDPYEQYF. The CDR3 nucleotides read TGTGCCAGCAGTGATCCGGGGGATCCCTACGAGCAGTACTTC.

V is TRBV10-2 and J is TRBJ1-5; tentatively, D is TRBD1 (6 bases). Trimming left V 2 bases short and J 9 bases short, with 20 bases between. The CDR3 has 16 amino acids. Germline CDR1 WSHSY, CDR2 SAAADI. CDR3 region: CASSEADRQVGPPQHF. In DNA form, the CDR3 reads TGCGCCAGCAGTGAGGCCGATCGACAGGTTGGGCCGCCCCAGCATTTT.

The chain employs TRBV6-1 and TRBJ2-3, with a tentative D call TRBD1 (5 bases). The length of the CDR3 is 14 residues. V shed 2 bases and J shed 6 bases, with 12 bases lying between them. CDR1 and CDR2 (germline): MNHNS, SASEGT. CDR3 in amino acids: CASSEIRAGDTQYF. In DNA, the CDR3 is TGTGCCAGCAGTGAAATTCGGGCAGGGGATACGCAGTATTTT.

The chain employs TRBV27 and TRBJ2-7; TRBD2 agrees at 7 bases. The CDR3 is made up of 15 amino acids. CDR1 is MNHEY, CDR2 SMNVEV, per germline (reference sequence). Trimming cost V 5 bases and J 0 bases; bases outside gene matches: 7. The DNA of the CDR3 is TGTGCCAGCAGTAACCTAGCGGCTAACTCCTACGAGCAGTACTTC. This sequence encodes CASSNLAANSYEQYF.

CDR3 DNA sequence: TGTGCCAGCAGTGAGTCATCGGGACAGGGATCAGATACGCAGTATTTT. Translated, it gives CASSESSGQGSDTQYF. The V call is TRBV6-1, the J call TRBJ2-3; 9 bases agree with TRBD1. V gave up 3 bases and J gave up 4 bases; unmatched junction bases: 8. Germline V lookup: CDR1 MNHNS, CDR2 SASEGT. The length of the CDR3 is 16 residues.

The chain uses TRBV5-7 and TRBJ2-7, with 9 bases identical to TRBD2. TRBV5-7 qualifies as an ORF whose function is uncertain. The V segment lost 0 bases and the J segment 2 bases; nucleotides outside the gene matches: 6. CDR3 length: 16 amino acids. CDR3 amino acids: CASSLASGRPPYEQYF. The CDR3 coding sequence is TGTGCCAGCAGCTTGGCCAGCGGGAGGCCCCCCTACGAGCAGTACTTC.

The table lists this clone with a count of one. The DNA of the CDR3 is TGTGCCAGCACGGGGATTAGCAATCAGCCCCAGCATTTT. This encodes CASTGISNQPQHF. The V call is TRBV2, the J call TRBJ1-5; D unresolved. CDR3 length: 13 residues. V lost 7 bases to trimming and J lost 0 bases, with 7 bases between them. Germline assignment: CDR1 SNHLY and CDR2 FYNNEI.

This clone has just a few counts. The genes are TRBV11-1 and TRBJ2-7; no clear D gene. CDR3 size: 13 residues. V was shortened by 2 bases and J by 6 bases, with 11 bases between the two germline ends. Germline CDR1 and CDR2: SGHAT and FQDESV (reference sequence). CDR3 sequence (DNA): TGTGCCAGCAGCTTAACACGTTCGGGCGAGCAGTACTTC. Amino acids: CASSLTRSGEQYF. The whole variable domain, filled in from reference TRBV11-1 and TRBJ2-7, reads EAEVAQSPRYKITEKSQAVAFWCDPISGHATLYWYRQILGQGPELLVQFQDESVVDDSQLPKDRFSAERLKGVDSTLKIQPAELGDSAMYLCASSLTRSGEQYFGPGTRLTVT.

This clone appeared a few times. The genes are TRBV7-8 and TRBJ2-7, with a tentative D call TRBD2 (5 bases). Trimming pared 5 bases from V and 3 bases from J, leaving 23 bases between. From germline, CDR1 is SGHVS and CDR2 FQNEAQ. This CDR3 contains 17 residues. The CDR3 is CASSISRAKIQSYEQYF. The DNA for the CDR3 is TGTGCCAGCAGCATCTCGAGGGCTAAAATTCAAAGCTACGAGCAGTACTTC.

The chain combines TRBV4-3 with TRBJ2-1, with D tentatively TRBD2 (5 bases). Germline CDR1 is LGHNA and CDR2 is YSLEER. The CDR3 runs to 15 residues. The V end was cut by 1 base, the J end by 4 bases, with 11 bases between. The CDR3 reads CASSQALEGYNEQFF. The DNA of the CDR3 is TGCGCCAGCAGCCAAGCACTAGAAGGGTACAATGAGCAGTTCTTC.

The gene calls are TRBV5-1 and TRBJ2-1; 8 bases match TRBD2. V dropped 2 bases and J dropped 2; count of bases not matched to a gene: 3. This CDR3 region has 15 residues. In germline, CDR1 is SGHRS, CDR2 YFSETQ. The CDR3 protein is CASSFLAGTYNEQFF. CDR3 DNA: TGCGCCAGCAGCTTTTTAGCGGGAACCTACAATGAGCAGTTCTTC.

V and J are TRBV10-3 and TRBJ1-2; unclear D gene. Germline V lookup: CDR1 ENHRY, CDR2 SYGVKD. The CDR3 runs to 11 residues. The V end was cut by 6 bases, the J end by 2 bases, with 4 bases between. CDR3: CAIRLNYGYTF. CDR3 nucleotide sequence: TGTGCCATCAGACTGAACTATGGCTACACCTTC.

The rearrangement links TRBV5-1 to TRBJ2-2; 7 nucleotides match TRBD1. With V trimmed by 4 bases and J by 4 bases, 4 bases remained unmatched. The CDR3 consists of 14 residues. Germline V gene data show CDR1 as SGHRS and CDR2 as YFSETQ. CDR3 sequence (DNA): TGCGCCAGCAGCCCGACAGGGCCCACCGGGGAGCTGTTTTTT. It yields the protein CASSPTGPTGELFF.